This T cell receptor beta chain was documented in a study of shared T cell receptors in the human thymus. Here immunoSEQ multiplex PCR was the method, and the copy in TCRdb shows in-frame clones only, minus some. The table lists hundreds of thousands of clones, 95% of them singletons. The CDR3 extends over 13 amino acids. The germline V gene has CDR1 MDHEN and CDR2 SYDVKM. On this clone: One end of the junction does not line up with germline, which may come from a read error.

The chain carries TRBV28 and TRBJ2-7; D unresolved. Source material: thymocytes. The origin of this receptor is a human donor. CDR3 sequence: CASSLGGSYDQYF. The CDR3 nucleotides are TGTGCCAGCAGTTTGGGCGGATCCTACGATCAGTACTTC.